The 27 T cell receptor beta chains below were found in one sample sequenced in a study of vaccination effects on CD4 cells after COVID-19. The protocol was immunoSEQ multiplex PCR, while the TCRdb copy is restricted to in-frame clones and leaves out a portion. Of 11,000 to 15,000 clones in the sample, over 65% were seen once. Antigens of these TCRs are unknown. Under the ViraFEST assay, PBMC were stimulated with viral peptide pools so that antigen-specific CD4+ T cells expanded. Sequencing was performed afterwards. Investigators separated out CD4+ T cells once approximately 11 days of culture had passed. Documented for the person is a PCR-confirmed SARS-CoV-2 infection occurring between March and December 2020. Participants received two doses of either the BNT162b2 or mRNA-1273 vaccine. Sample: CD4+ T cells from PBMCs cultured with HCoV-NL63 spike peptides, taken after COVID-19 vaccination. These receptors were obtained from a human donor who had a prior SARS-CoV-2 infection.

CDR3 nucleotide sequence: TGTGCCAGCAGCCGTCTAGCGATTCAAAACATTCAGTACTTC. Translation: CASSRLAIQNIQYF. The chain links TRBV7-2 to TRBJ2-4; D perhaps matches TRBD2 (6 bases). The CDR3 consists of 14 residues. The V gene's germline CDR1 is SGHTA and CDR2 FQGNSA. Trimming took 5 bases from V and 5 from J, leaving 13 bases between them.

This clone was recorded a few times. CDR3 bases: TGTGCCAGCAGCGTAAGTTTTTCCGCGGGAGGAAACAATGAGCAGTTCTTC. It encodes CASSVSFSAGGNNEQFF. This chain uses TRBV9 with TRBJ2-1; 8 bases agree with TRBD2. This CDR3 region has 17 residues. V was pared by 1 base and J by 5 bases, with 11 bases of the junction left unmatched. Looked up from germline, CDR1 is SGDLS and CDR2 is YYNGEE.

The chain links TRBV18 to TRBJ2-5; 7 nucleotides agree with TRBD2. The CDR3 spans 15 residues. V dropped 1 base and J dropped 2; count of bases not matched to a gene: 4. CDR1 and CDR2 (germline): KGHSH, LQKENI. Here the CDR3 reads CASSPLAGLQETQYF. The DNA for the CDR3 is TGTGCCAGCTCACCACTAGCGGGCCTTCAAGAGACCCAGTACTTC. Using reference TRBV18 and TRBJ2-5 for the parts outside the CDR3, the full variable domain is NAGVMQNPRHLVRRRGQEARLRCSPMKGHSHVYWYRQLPEEGLKFMVYLQKENIIDESGMPKERFSAEFPKEGPSILRIQQVVRGDSAAYFCASSPLAGLQETQYFGPGTRLLVL.

The J gene is TRBJ2-2, the V gene TRBV3-1 (or the pseudogene TRBV3-2); possibly TRBD2 for D (5 bases). Per the germline V gene, CDR1 is LGHDT and CDR2 is YNNKEL (reference sequence). The CDR3 runs 14 residues. The germline V and J ends were trimmed by 2 bases and 12 bases, with 16 bases remaining between them. The CDR3 is CASSQSGKGVKLFF. DNA of the CDR3: TGTGCCAGCAGCCAAAGTGGAAAGGGAGTGAAGCTGTTTTTT.

The chain carries TRBV11-2 and TRBJ2-2; D is uncertain. The CDR3 runs to 15 residues. CDR1 SGHAT and CDR2 FQNNGV come from the germline V gene. V was shortened by 5 bases and J by 2 bases, with 12 bases between the two germline ends. For the CDR3, the DNA is TGTGCCAGCAGCGGGGTCTCGGTTAACACCGGGGAGCTGTTTTTT. The encoded protein is CASSGVSVNTGELFF.

The genes are TRBV18 and TRBJ2-1; D possibly corresponds to TRBD1 (5 bases). There are 15 residues in the CDR3. V dropped 2 bases and J dropped 2 bases, with 10 bases sitting between them. The germline CDR1 and CDR2 sequences are KGHSH and LQKENI. The CDR3 here is CASSPMGPPYNEQFF. DNA of the CDR3: TGTGCCAGCTCACCAATGGGGCCTCCCTACAATGAGCAGTTCTTC.

This clone was seen a single time. This sequence joins TRBV13 and TRBJ1-2; D is ambiguous. The CDR3 has 15 amino acids. The V gene's germline CDR1 is PRHDT and CDR2 FYEKMQ (reference sequence). V was shortened by 0 bases and J by 1 base, with 9 bases between the two germline ends. CDR3 nucleotides: TGTGCCAGCAGCTTAGGGTTTGCGGATAACTATGGCTACACCTTC. Its translation is CASSLGFADNYGYTF.

The chain recombines TRBV12-5 with TRBJ2-7, with no clear D. This CDR3 is built from 16 residues. V shed 0 bases and J shed 3 bases, with 15 bases lying between them. Germline V gene sequence: CDR1 LGHNT, CDR2 FRNRAP. For the CDR3, the DNA is TGTGCTAGTGGTTTGGTACTCTCCCAGGATTTCTACGAGCAGTACTTC. This sequence encodes CASGLVLSQDFYEQYF.

The chain recombines TRBV5-6 with TRBJ2-5; no firm D call. V shed 0 bases and J shed 2 bases, with 23 bases lying between them. Germline loops: CDR1 SGHDT, CDR2 YYEEEE. The CDR3 runs to 19 residues. The CDR3 region is CASSLVGVSAIWDQETQYF. The CDR3 nucleotides read TGTGCCAGCAGCTTGGTGGGTGTGTCTGCTATATGGGATCAAGAGACCCAGTACTTC.

This clone has just a few counts. The chain uses TRBV6-5 and TRBJ1-2; D is perhaps TRBD1 (5 bases). This CDR3 region has 13 residues. The germline gives CDR1 MNHEY, CDR2 SVGAGI. The V and J ends lost 1 base and 5 bases respectively, with 8 bases between them. The CDR3 region has the DNA TGTGCCAGCAGTTACTGGGGCGAGTATGGCTACACCTTC. Its translation is CASSYWGEYGYTF.

The chain recombines TRBV5-1 with TRBJ2-5; D tentatively reads TRBD1 or TRBD2 (5 bases each). CDR1 and CDR2 (germline): SGHRS, YFSETQ. V lost 1 base to trimming and J lost 4 bases, with 17 bases between them. The CDR3 covers 16 residues. CDR3 sequence: CASSLLILGDGETQYF. The CDR3 nucleotides read TGCGCCAGCAGCTTGCTAATCCTAGGGGACGGAGAGACCCAGTACTTC. Based on the CDR3 plus reference TRBV5-1 and TRBJ2-5, the full variable domain is KAGVTQTPRYLIKTRGQQVTLSCSPISGHRSVSWYQQTPGQGLQFLFEYFSETQRNKGNFPGRFSGRQFSNSRSEMNVSTLELGDSALYLCASSLLILGDGETQYFGPGTRLLVL.

This clone was observed a single time. The genes are TRBV2 and TRBJ1-2, with D unresolved. The length of the CDR3 is 12 residues. The germline gives CDR1 SNHLY, CDR2 FYNNEI. Trimming removed 7 bases from V and 4 bases from J, with 10 bases in between. The CDR3 protein is CASTRSSYGYTF. Written as DNA, the CDR3 is TGTGCCAGCACTAGGTCCAGCTATGGCTACACCTTC.

The J gene is TRBJ2-3, the V gene TRBV20-1; D is unresolved. Trimming left V 6 bases short and J 1 base short, with 5 bases between. The CDR3 loop spans 11 amino acids. Germline V gene lookup returns CDR1 DFQATT and CDR2 SNEGSKA (reference sequence). The CDR3 protein is CSASRTDTQYF. CDR3 nucleotide sequence: TGCAGTGCCTCCCGCACAGATACGCAGTATTTT.

The chain employs TRBV6-1 and TRBJ2-2; 7 nucleotides match TRBD1. This CDR3 is built from 12 residues. Germline V gene lookup returns CDR1 MNHNS and CDR2 SASEGT. V trimming: 6 bases; J trimming: 7 bases; junction bases outside the gene matches: 2. CDR3 bases: TGTGCCAGCAGCAGACAGGGCGGGGAGCTGTTTTTT. Amino acids: CASSRQGGELFF.

This chain joins TRBV9 and TRBJ2-1, with 8 bases fitting TRBD2. V shed 4 bases and J 4 bases; nucleotides not matched to a gene: 13. This CDR3 is 17 amino acids long. From germline, CDR1 is SGDLS and CDR2 YYNGEE. CDR3 bases: TGTGCCAGCAGCCCCACGATCACTAGCGGAATATACAATGAGCAGTTCTTC. It yields the protein CASSPTITSGIYNEQFF.

The chain links TRBV2 to TRBJ1-1, with D possibly TRBD1 on 5 matching bases. Trimming shortened V by 7 bases and J by 1 base, and 7 bases separated the two germline ends. This CDR3 contains 12 residues. The germline gives CDR1 SNHLY, CDR2 FYNNEI. CDR3 amino acids: CASNTGNTEAFF. The DNA for the CDR3 is TGTGCCAGCAATACAGGGAACACTGAAGCTTTCTTT.

The chain's CDR3 is CASRDRVGTEAFF. DNA for the CDR3: TGTGCCAGCAGGGACAGGGTGGGGACTGAAGCTTTCTTT. This sequence joins TRBV2 and TRBJ1-1; 8 nucleotides align to TRBD1. CDR1 and CDR2 from the germline V gene are SNHLY and FYNNEI. After removal of 6 bases from V and 5 bases from J, the junction contained 5 bases not matched to a gene. The CDR3 is 13 amino acids. The variable domain in full, with the rest retrieved from reference TRBV2 and TRBJ1-1, is EPEVTQTPSHQVTQMGQEVILRCVPISNHLYFYWYRQILGQKVEFLVSFYNNEISEKSEIFDDQFSVERPDGSNFTLKIRSTKLEDSAMYFCASRDRVGTEAFFGQGTRLTVV.

A few counts support this clone. The rearrangement uses TRBV30 and TRBJ1-1, with D possibly TRBD1 on 5 matching bases. V gave up 0 bases and J gave up 3 bases, with 8 bases separating them. The CDR3 totals 13 residues. Germline V gene sequence: CDR1 GTSNPN, CDR2 SVGIG (reference sequence). The CDR3 bases are TGTGCCTGGAGTGTACGGGACTACACTGAAGCTTTCTTT. Its translation is CAWSVRDYTEAFF.

The V call is TRBV12-3 or TRBV12-4, the J call TRBJ2-1; 8 nucleotides agree with TRBD1. The V gene end was trimmed by 5 bases and the J gene end by 10 bases; junction bases not matched to a gene: 7. The CDR3 loop spans 13 amino acids. CDR3 in DNA: TGTGCCAGCAGTGCACAGGGGGTCCGGGAGCAGTTCTTC. This codes for CASSAQGVREQFF.

This clone is labeled as medium-sized (0.01 to 0.1%). CDR3 nucleotide sequence: TGTGCCAGCAGTTCTAGCACAGATACGCAGTATTTT. The encoded protein is CASSSSTDTQYF. The V call is TRBV6-5, the J call TRBJ2-3, with D unclear. CDR1 and CDR2 from the germline V gene are MNHEY and SVGAGI. With 4 bases removed from V and 0 bases from J, the gap between germline ends came to 2 bases. The CDR3 is made up of 12 amino acids.

The gene calls are TRBV5-8 and TRBJ2-6; D tentatively fits TRBD1 or TRBD2 (6 bases each). V was trimmed by 4 bases and J by 4 bases, leaving 18 bases between them. Germline CDR1 is SGHTS and CDR2 is YDEGEE. The CDR3 totals 17 residues. CDR3 sequence (DNA): TGTGCCAGCAGCACCAGACCGGGGGCAGGGGGGGCCAACGTCCTGACTTTC. As protein: CASSTRPGAGGANVLTF. Complete variable domain (other parts from reference TRBV5-8 and TRBJ2-6): EAGVTQSPTHLIKTRGQQATLRCSPISGHTSVYWYQQALGLGLQFLLWYDEGEERNRGNFPPRFSGRQFPNYSSELNVNALELEDSALYLCASSTRPGAGGANVLTFGAGSRLTVL.

V usage is TRBV12-5 and J usage is TRBJ2-2; D perhaps matches TRBD1 (5 bases). V was trimmed by 1 base and J by 7 bases, leaving 31 bases between them. The germline V gene encodes CDR1 LGHNT and CDR2 FRNRAP. The CDR3 is made up of 21 amino acids. The CDR3 reads CASGLEVSWVQGSKSCGELFF. CDR3 nucleotides: TGTGCTAGTGGTTTGGAGGTTAGTTGGGTTCAGGGATCAAAAAGTTGCGGGGAGCTGTTTTTT.

This clone was recorded a few times. The chain combines TRBV2 with TRBJ2-7, with D uncertain. This CDR3 contains 15 residues. The germline gives CDR1 SNHLY, CDR2 FYNNEI. Trimming pared 4 bases from V and 4 bases from J, leaving 17 bases between. CDR3 nucleotide sequence: TGTGCCAGCAGTGCGTTACCGCTCGGTGGGTACGAGCAGTACTTC. The encoded protein is CASSALPLGGYEQYF.

The V gene is TRBV19, the J gene TRBJ1-1; no clear D. Germline-derived CDR1 and CDR2 are LNHDA and SQIVND (reference sequence). This CDR3 has 13 residues. The V end was cut by 5 bases, the J end by 0 bases, with 7 bases between. The CDR3 DNA follows: TGTGCCAGTAGTCTACGGGTGAACACTGAAGCTTTCTTT. Translating gives CASSLRVNTEAFF.

This chain joins TRBV7-2 and TRBJ1-5; 9 bases are a match to TRBD1. Germline loops: CDR1 SGHTA, CDR2 FQGNSA. V lost 5 bases to trimming and J lost 5 bases; unmatched junction nucleotides: 4. This CDR3 comprises 14 residues. CDR3: CASSLTGGYQPQHF. The CDR3 bases are TGTGCCAGCAGCCTAACAGGGGGCTATCAGCCCCAGCATTTT. Full variable domain (missing parts from reference TRBV7-2 and TRBJ1-5): GAGVSQSPSNKVTEKGKDVELRCDPISGHTALYWYRQSLGQGLEFLIYFQGNSAPDKSGLPSDRFSAERTGGSVSTLTIQRTQQEDSAVYLCASSLTGGYQPQHFGDGTRLSIL.

This clone came up a few times. The J gene is TRBJ1-4, the V gene TRBV5-1; 7 bases line up with TRBD1. Germline loops: CDR1 SGHRS, CDR2 YFSETQ. V was pared by 4 bases and J by 7 bases, with 13 bases of the junction left unmatched. The CDR3 spans 16 residues. CDR3 in amino acids: CASSVGATGLGEKLFF. In DNA form, the CDR3 reads TGCGCCAGCAGCGTGGGGGCGACAGGGTTGGGTGAAAAACTGTTTTTT.

This clone is a singleton in its sample. The chain is built from TRBV6-2 or TRBV6-3 and TRBJ2-5, with D perhaps matching TRBD2 (7 bases). Germline-derived CDR1 and CDR2 are MNHEY and SVGEGT. This CDR3 has 13 amino acids. V lost 1 base, J lost 7 bases, and 10 bases lay in between. CDR3 DNA sequence: TGTGCCAGCAGTTACTACAGGGAGGGGACCCAGTACTTC. This codes for CASSYYREGTQYF.